Listed below are T cell receptor beta chains from one sample, sequenced in a study of high-grade serous ovarian cancer treatment subgroups. Assay: immunoSEQ multiplex PCR; the TCRdb copy retains only in-frame clones and omits some. Of thousands of clones in the sample, under 85% were seen once. Material: tumor tissue. Every receptor here comes from a human donor with high-grade serous ovarian cancer. Both conserved end residues are part of each CDR3. The order of the fields is clone size, D gene, V gene, J gene, CDR3 protein, CDR3 DNA. A D gene is named only where the DNA matches it firmly. The listing skips clone size in some rows; elsewhere it reads once, few, many or a size class.

NA	NA	TRBV10-3	TRBJ1-4	CAISPDGATNEKLFF	TGTGCCATCAGCCCAGACGGAGCAACTAATGAAAAACTGTTTTTT
NA	NA	TRBV7-2	TRBJ2-3	CASSLRGQGADTQYF	TGTGCCAGCAGCCTGAGGGGACAAGGAGCAGATACGCAGTATTTT
few	NA	TRBV2	TRBJ2-3	CASSGQGRTDTQYF	TGTGCCAGCAGTGGGCAGGGTCGCACAGATACGCAGTATTTT
NA	NA	TRBV6-5	TRBJ1-5	CASGGGTNQPQHF	TGTGCCAGCGGAGGGGGTACCAATCAGCCCCAGCATTTT
NA	TRBD1	TRBV7-2	TRBJ1-2	CASSWDRVALYGYTF	TGTGCCAGCAGCTGGGACAGGGTAGCGCTCTATGGCTACACCTTC
NA	NA	TRBV7-2	TRBJ2-7	CASSFGPYEQYF	TGTGCCAGCAGCTTTGGACCCTACGAGCAGTACTTC
NA	NA	TRBV4-1	TRBJ2-1	CASSRAGSFSYNEQFF	TGCGCCAGCAGTCGGGCAGGTTCCTTCTCCTACAATGAGCAGTTCTTC
few	NA	TRBV5-6	TRBJ1-2	CASSLPGSYGYTF	TGTGCCAGCAGCTTGCCAGGGAGCTATGGCTACACCTTC
NA	NA	TRBV6-6	TRBJ1-1	CASILTPTEAFF	TGTGCCAGCATCCTAACCCCCACTGAAGCTTTCTTT
NA	TRBD2	TRBV5-4	TRBJ2-2	CASSSGLAGTGELFF	TGTGCCAGCAGCTCCGGACTAGCGGGAACCGGGGAGCTGTTTTTT
NA	NA	TRBV7-2	TRBJ2-3	CASSFATETDTQYF	TGTGCCAGCAGCTTCGCGACAGAGACAGATACGCAGTATTTT
NA	TRBD1	TRBV11-3	TRBJ1-2	CASSLGRQGHGYTF	TGTGCCAGCAGCTTAGGTCGACAGGGCCATGGCTACACCTTC
NA	NA	TRBV7-8	TRBJ1-2	CASSIRRDNTNYGYTF	TGTGCCAGCAGCATACGGCGGGACAACACTAACTATGGCTACACCTTC
NA	NA	TRBV4-3	TRBJ1-6	CASSQGRSRYSPLHF	TGCGCCAGCAGCCAAGGCAGGAGCAGGTATTCACCCCTCCACTTT
NA	NA	TRBV13	TRBJ2-7	CASSPPRTGLYEQYF	TGTGCCAGCAGTCCCCCTCGGACGGGGCTCTACGAGCAGTACTTC
NA	TRBD2	TRBV9	TRBJ2-1	CASSSTSGSYNEQFF	TGTGCCAGCAGTTCCACTAGCGGGAGCTACAATGAGCAGTTCTTC
NA	NA	TRBV19	TRBJ2-7	CASSTTYEQYF	TGTGCCAGTAGTACAACCTACGAGCAGTACTTC
NA	NA	TRBV5-1	TRBJ2-5	CASSLIVQETQYF	TGCGCCAGCAGCTTGATAGTTCAAGAGACCCAGTACTTC
few	TRBD2	TRBV19	TRBJ2-7	CASSIAASGSGEQYF	TGTGCCAGTAGTATAGCGGCTAGCGGGAGTGGCGAGCAGTACTTC